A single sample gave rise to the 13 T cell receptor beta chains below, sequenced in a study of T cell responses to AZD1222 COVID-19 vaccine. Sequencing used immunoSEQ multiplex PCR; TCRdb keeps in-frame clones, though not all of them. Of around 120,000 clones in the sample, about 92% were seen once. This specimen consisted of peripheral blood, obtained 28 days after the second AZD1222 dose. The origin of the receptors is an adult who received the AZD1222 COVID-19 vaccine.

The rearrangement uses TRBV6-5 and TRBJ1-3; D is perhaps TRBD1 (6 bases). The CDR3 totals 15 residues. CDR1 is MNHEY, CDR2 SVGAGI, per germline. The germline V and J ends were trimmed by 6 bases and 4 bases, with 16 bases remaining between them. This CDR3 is CASREAGGPGNTIYF. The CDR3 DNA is TGTGCCAGCAGGGAGGCGGGGGGGCCAGGAAACACCATATATTTT.

The CDR3 protein is CASHGTGDTTGGYTF. The CDR3 coding sequence is TGTGCCAGCCATGGAACAGGGGACACAACCGGCGGCTACACCTTC. The chain combines TRBV3-1 (or the pseudogene TRBV3-2) with TRBJ1-2; 7 nucleotides line up with TRBD1. Germline V lookup: CDR1 LGHDT, CDR2 YNNKEL (reference sequence). V lost 8 bases and J lost 8; bases outside the gene matches: 17. The CDR3 is 15 residues long.

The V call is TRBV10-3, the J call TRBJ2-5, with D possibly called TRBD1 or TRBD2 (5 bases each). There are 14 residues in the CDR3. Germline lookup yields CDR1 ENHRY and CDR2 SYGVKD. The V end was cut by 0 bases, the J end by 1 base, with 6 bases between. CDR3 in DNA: TGTGCCATCAGTGAGTCGGGGACCCAAGAGACCCAGTACTTC. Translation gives CAISESGTQETQYF.

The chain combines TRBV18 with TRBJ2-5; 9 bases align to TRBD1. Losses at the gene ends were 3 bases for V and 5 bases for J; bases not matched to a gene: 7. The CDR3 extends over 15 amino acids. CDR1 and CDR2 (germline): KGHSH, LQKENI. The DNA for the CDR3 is TGTGCCAGCTCACCTACACAGGGGGCCTTGGAGACCCAGTACTTC. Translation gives CASSPTQGALETQYF.

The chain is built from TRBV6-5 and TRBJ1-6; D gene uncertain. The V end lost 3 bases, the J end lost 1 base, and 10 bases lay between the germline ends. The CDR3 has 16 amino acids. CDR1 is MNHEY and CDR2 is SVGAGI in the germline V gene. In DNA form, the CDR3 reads TGTGCCAGCAGTTATTCACAGTGGTCCTATAATTCACCCCTCCACTTT. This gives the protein CASSYSQWSYNSPLHF.

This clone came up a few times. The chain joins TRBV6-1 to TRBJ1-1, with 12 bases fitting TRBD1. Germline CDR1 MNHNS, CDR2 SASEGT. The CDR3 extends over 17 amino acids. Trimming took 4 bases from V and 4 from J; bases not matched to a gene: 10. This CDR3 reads CASSGPGQGALGTEAFF. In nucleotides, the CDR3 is TGTGCCAGCAGTGGACCGGGACAGGGGGCGTTAGGCACTGAAGCTTTCTTT.

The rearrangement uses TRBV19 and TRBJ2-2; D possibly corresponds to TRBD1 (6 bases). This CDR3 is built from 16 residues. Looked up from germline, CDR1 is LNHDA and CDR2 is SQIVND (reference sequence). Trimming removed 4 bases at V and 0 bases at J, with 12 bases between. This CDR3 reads CASSNTGTPNTGELFF. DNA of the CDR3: TGTGCCAGTAGTAATACCGGGACACCGAACACCGGGGAGCTGTTTTTT.

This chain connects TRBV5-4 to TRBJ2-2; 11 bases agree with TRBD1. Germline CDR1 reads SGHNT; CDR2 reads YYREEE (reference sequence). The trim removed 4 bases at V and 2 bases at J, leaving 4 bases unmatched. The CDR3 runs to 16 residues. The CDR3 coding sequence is TGTGCCAGCAGCGCCAGGACAGGGGGCAACACCGGGGAGCTGTTTTTT. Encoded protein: CASSARTGGNTGELFF. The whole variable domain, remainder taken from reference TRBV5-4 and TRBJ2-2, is ETGVTQSPTHLIKTRGQQVTLRCSSQSGHNTVSWYQQALGQGPQFIFQYYREEENGRGNFPPRFSGLQFPNYSSELNVNALELDDSALYLCASSARTGGNTGELFFGEGSRLTVL.

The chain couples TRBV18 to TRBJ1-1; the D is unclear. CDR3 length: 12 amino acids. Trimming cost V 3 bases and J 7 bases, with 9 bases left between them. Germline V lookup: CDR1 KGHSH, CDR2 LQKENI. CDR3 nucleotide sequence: TGTGCCAGCTCACCTCGTGACGGTGAAGCTTTCTTT. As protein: CASSPRDGEAFF.

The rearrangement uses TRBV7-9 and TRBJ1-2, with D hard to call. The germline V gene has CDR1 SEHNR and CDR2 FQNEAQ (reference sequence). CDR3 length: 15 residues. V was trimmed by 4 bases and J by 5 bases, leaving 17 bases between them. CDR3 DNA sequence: TGTGCCAGCAGCTATCACCCGCCGACGGTTTATGGCTACACCTTC. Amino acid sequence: CASSYHPPTVYGYTF.

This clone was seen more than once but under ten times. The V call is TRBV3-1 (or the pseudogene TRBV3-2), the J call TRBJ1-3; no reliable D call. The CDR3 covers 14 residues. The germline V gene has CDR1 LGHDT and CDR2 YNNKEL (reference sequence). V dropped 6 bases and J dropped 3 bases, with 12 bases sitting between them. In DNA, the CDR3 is TGTGCCAGCAGTATCTGGGGAGTTGGAAACACCATATATTTT. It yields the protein CASSIWGVGNTIYF.

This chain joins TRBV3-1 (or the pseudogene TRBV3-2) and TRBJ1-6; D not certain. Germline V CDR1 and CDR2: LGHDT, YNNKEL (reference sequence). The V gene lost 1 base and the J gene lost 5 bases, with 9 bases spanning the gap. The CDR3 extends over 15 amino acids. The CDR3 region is CASSQGNTDNSPLHF. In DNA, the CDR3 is TGTGCCAGCAGCCAAGGTAACACGGATAATTCACCCCTCCACTTT.

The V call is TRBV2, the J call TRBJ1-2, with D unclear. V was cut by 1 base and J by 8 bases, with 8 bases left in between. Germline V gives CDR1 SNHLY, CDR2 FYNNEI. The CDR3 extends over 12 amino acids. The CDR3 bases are TGTGCCAGCAGTGAAGATGTTGGGGGCTACACCTTC. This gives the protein CASSEDVGGYTF. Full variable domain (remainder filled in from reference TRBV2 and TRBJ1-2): EPEVTQTPSHQVTQMGQEVILRCVPISNHLYFYWYRQILGQKVEFLVSFYNNEISEKSEIFDDQFSVERPDGSNFTLKIRSTKLEDSAMYFCASSEDVGGYTFGSGTRLTVV.